This entry describes one T cell receptor (beta chain). Its cognate antigen is unknown. The PCR was carried out with 60 Vbeta primers and 13 Jbeta primers. Clones were sequenced by immunoSEQ multiplex PCR, and TCRdb holds only the in-frame ones, with some missing. The sample has around 180,000 clones; around 68% are singletons. The data are from a study of cytomegalovirus exposure and HLA in healthy donors. General observations from the study: By a later analysis, the bulk of CMV-associated TCR beta chains appeared HLA-restricted. TCR beta V segments were, for the most part, productive about 87% or about 30% of the time in an earlier analysis.

The CDR3 sequence is 15 residues long. CDR1 and CDR2 from the germline V gene are SGHTA and FQGTGA. Losses at the gene ends were 3 bases for V and 4 bases for J; bases not matched to a gene: 1. Specimen: PBMCs. The clonotype was recovered from a girl under 18 in good health and CMV-seronegative. V usage is TRBV7-3 and J usage is TRBJ2-1, with 12 nucleotides matching TRBD2. The CDR3 nucleotides read TGTGCCAGCAGCTTTGGACTAGCGGGATACAATGAGCAGTTCTTC. The encoded protein is CASSFGLAGYNEQFF.